This TCR beta chain stems from a study of control samples from healthy donors and cancer patients. Produced via immunoSEQ multiplex PCR; TCRdb's table is partial and in-frame only. The data contain fewer than 95,000 clones, 70% to 90% of them seen just once; the ten biggest clones take up roughly 1.2%. The CDR3 extends over 18 amino acids. Germline lookup yields CDR1 SEHNR and CDR2 FQNEAQ (reference sequence). Trimming took 4 bases from V and 3 from J; bases not matched to a gene: 16. The sequencing sample was made of blood. This chain joins TRBV7-9 and TRBJ1-2, with TRBD1 matching 8 bases. This clonotype was sampled from a woman aged 50 to 65 in good health. The CDR3 DNA reads TGTGCCAGCAGCTCCCACCTCCGACAGGGGCCAAGGGACTATGGCTACACCTTC. Protein product: CASSSHLRQGPRDYGYTF.